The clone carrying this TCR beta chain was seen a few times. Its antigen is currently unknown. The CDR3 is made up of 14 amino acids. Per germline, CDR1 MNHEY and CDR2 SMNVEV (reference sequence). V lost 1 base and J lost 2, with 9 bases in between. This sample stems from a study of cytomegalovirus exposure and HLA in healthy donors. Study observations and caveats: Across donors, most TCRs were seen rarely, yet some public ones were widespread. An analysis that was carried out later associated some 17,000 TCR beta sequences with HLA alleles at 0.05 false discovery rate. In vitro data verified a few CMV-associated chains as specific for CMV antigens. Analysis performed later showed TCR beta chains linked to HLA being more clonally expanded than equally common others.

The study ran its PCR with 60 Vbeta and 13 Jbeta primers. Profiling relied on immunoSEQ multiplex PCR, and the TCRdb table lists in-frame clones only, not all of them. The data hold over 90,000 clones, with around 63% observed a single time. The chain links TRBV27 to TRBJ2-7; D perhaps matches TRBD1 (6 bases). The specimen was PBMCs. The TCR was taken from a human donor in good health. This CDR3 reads CASSLYGQTYEQYF. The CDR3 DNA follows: TGTGCCAGCAGTTTATACGGACAGACCTACGAGCAGTACTTC.